The rows below give T cell receptor beta chains drawn from one sample of a study of blood T cell repertoires in COVID-19. Measured with immunoSEQ multiplex PCR; TCRdb has only the in-frame clones, and not every one. The repertoire consists of approximately 220,000 clones, with 80% to 90% occurring once and the leading ten covering about 2.2%. Sequencing used peripheral blood. These receptors all come from a woman in her fifties or sixties with acute or convalescent COVID-19. Each CDR3 is given with its conserved first and last residue. The D gene is left open where the match is weak. Part of the rows lack a size; the others show once, few, many or a class for expanded clones.

V gene: TRBV21-1
D gene: -
J gene: TRBJ1-1
clone size: once
CDR3 DNA: TGTGCCAGCAGTCCCAGGACAGAACCTTTCTTT
CDR3 protein: CASSPRTEPFF

V gene: TRBV25-1
D gene: -
J gene: TRBJ2-3
clone size: -
CDR3 DNA: TGTGCCAGCAGTGAGGGCACCACTTTCACAGATACGCAGTATTTT
CDR3 protein: CASSEGTTFTDTQYF

V gene: TRBV19
D gene: -
J gene: TRBJ2-1
clone size: -
CDR3 DNA: TGTGCCAGTAGTATTTATCAGGGCCCCTACAATGAGCAGTTCTTC
CDR3 protein: CASSIYQGPYNEQFF

V gene: TRBV3-1/TRBV3-2
D gene: TRBD1
J gene: TRBJ1-6
clone size: -
CDR3 DNA: TGTGCCAGCAGCATAGGGGGCGGGATCGGTAATTCACCCCTCCACTTT
CDR3 protein: CASSIGGGIGNSPLHF

V gene: TRBV30
D gene: TRBD2
J gene: TRBJ2-2
clone size: -
CDR3 DNA: TGTGCCTGGACTAGCGGGAACACCGGGGAGCTGTTTTTT
CDR3 protein: CAWTSGNTGELFF

V gene: TRBV9
D gene: -
J gene: TRBJ1-1
clone size: -
CDR3 DNA: TGTGCCAGCAGCTCGACGACAGGTCTTTCGAACACTGAAGCTTTCTTT
CDR3 protein: CASSSTTGLSNTEAFF

V gene: TRBV11-2
D gene: -
J gene: TRBJ1-3
clone size: -
CDR3 DNA: TGTGCCAGCAGCCCCCTCGCAACAGCTGGAAACACCATATATTTT
CDR3 protein: CASSPLATAGNTIYF

V gene: TRBV2
D gene: TRBD1
J gene: TRBJ1-6
clone size: -
CDR3 DNA: TGTGCCAGCAGTATGAGACAGGGGGCGACTTCACCCCTCCACTTT
CDR3 protein: CASSMRQGATSPLHF

V gene: TRBV6-1
D gene: -
J gene: TRBJ1-2
clone size: -
CDR3 DNA: TGTGCCAGCAGTGATGAACACAAATCTAACTATGGCTACACCTTC
CDR3 protein: CASSDEHKSNYGYTF

V gene: TRBV18
D gene: -
J gene: TRBJ2-7
clone size: -
CDR3 DNA: TGTGCCAGCTCACCGGGGCAGACCACCTACGAGCAGTACTTC
CDR3 protein: CASSPGQTTYEQYF

V gene: TRBV27
D gene: TRBD2
J gene: TRBJ2-1
clone size: -
CDR3 DNA: TGTGCCAGCAGCCTTGAGGGACTAGCGGGAGGGAATCTCTACAATGAGCAGTTCTTC
CDR3 protein: CASSLEGLAGGNLYNEQFF

V gene: TRBV29-1
D gene: TRBD1
J gene: TRBJ2-5
clone size: -
CDR3 DNA: TGCAGCGTTGTATCCGGGACAGGGAGTGAGACCCAGTACTTC
CDR3 protein: CSVVSGTGSETQYF